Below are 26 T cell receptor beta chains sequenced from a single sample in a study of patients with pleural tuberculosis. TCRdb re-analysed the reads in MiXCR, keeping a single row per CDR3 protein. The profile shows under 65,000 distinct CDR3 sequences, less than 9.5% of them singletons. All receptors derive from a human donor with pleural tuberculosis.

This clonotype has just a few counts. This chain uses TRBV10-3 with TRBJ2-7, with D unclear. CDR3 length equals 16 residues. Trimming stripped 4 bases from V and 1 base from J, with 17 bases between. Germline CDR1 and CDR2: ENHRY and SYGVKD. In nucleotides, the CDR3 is TGTGCCATCAGTGGGTTCAGTGGGGTCGGTTCCTACGAGCAGTACTTC. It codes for CAISGFSGVGSYEQYF.

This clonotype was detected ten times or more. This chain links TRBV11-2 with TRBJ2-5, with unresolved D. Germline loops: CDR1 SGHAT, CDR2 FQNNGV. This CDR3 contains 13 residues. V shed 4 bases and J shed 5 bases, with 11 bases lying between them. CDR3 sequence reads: CASSSQTEETQYF. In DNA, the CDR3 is TGTGCCAGCAGCTCCCAAACAGAGGAGACCCAGTACTTC.

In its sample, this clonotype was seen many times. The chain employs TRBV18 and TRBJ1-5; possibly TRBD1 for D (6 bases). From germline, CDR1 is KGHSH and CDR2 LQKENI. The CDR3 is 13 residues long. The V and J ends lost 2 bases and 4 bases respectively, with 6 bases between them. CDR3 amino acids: CASSPDRNQPQHF. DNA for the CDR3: TGTGCCAGCTCACCAGACAGGAATCAGCCCCAGCATTTT.

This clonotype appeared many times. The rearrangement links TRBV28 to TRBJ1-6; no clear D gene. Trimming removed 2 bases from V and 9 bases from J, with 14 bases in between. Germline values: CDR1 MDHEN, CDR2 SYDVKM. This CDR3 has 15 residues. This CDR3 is CASSLGLRRSSPLHF. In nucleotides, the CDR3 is TGTGCCAGCAGTTTAGGGCTCAGAAGATCTTCACCCCTCCACTTT.

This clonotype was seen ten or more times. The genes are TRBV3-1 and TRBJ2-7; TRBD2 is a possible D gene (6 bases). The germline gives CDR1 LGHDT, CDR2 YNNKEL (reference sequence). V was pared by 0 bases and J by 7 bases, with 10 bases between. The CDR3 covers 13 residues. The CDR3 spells CASSQDWGREQYF. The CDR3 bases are TGTGCCAGCAGCCAAGATTGGGGGAGGGAGCAGTACTTC.

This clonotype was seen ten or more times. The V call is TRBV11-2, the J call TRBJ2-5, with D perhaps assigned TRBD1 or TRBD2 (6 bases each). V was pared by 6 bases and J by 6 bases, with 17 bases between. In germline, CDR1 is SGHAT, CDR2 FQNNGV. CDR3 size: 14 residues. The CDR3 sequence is CASSFGQRAKTQYF. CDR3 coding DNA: TGTGCCAGCAGTTTCGGACAGCGGGCAAAGACCCAGTACTTC.

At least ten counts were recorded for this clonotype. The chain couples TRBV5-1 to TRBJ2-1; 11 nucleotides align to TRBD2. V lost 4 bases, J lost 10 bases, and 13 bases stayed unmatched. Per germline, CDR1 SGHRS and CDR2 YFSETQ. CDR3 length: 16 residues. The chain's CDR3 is CASSGDLTSGSFEQFF. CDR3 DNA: TGCGCCAGCAGCGGGGATTTAACTAGCGGGAGTTTCGAGCAGTTCTTC. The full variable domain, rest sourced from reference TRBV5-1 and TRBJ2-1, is KAGVTQTPRYLIKTRGQQVTLSCSPISGHRSVSWYQQTPGQGLQFLFEYFSETQRNKGNFPGRFSGRQFSNSRSEMNVSTLELGDSALYLCASSGDLTSGSFEQFFGPGTRLTVL.

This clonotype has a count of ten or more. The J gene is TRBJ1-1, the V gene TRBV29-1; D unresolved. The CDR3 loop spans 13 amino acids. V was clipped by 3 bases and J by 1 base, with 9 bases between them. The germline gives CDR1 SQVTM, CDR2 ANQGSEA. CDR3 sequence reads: CSVEAASNTEAFF. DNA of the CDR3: TGCAGCGTTGAGGCGGCCTCGAACACTGAAGCTTTCTTT.

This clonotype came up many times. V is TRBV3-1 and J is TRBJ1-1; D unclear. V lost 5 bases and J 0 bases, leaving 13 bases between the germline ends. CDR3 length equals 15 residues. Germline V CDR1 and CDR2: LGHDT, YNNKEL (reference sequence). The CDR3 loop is CASSTRSGMNTEAFF. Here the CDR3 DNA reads TGTGCCAGCAGCACCCGGTCAGGCATGAACACTGAAGCTTTCTTT. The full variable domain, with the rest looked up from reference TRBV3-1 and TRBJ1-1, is DTAVSQTPKYLVTQMGNDKSIKCEQNLGHDTMYWYKQDSKKFLKIMFSYNNKELIINETVPNRFSPKSPDKAHLNLHINSLELGDSAVYFCASSTRSGMNTEAFFGQGTRLTVV.

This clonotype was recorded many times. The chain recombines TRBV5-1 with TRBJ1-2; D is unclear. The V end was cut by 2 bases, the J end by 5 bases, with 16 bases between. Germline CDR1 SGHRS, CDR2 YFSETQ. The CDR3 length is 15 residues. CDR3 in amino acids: CASSLSSGSPYGYTF. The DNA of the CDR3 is TGCGCCAGCAGCTTATCGTCGGGATCTCCTTATGGCTACACCTTC.

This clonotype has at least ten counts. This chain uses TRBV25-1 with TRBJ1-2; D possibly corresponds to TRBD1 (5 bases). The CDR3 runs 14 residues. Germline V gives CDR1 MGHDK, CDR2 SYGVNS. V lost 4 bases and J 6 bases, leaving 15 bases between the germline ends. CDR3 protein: CASSGAGTSNGYTF. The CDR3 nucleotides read TGTGCCAGCAGTGGGGCCGGGACGTCGAATGGCTACACCTTC.

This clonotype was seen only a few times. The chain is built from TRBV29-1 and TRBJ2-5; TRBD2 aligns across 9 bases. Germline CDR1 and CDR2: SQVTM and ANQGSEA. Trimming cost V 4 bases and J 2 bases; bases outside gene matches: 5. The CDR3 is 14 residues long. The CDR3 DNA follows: TGCAGCGTTGGACTAGCGGATAGTCAAGAGACCCAGTACTTC. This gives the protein CSVGLADSQETQYF. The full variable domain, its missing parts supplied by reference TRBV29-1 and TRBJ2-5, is SAVISQKPSRDICQRGTSLTIQCQVDSQVTMMFWYRQQPGQSLTLIATANQGSEATYESGFVIDKFPISRPNLTFSTLTVSNMSPEDSSIYLCSVGLADSQETQYFGPGTRLLVL.

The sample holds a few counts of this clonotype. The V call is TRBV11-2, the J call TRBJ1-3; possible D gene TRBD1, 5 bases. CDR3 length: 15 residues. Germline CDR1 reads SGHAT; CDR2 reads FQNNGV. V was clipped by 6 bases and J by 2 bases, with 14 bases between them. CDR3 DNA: TGTGCCAGCAGTCCAGGGCTGGGGGCTGGAAACACCATATATTTT. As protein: CASSPGLGAGNTIYF.

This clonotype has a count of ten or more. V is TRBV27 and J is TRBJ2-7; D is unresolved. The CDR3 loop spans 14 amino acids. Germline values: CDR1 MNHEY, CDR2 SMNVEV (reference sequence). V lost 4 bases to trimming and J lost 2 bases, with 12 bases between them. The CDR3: CASSYLGTAYEQYF. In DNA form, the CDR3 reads TGTGCCAGCAGTTATTTGGGTACGGCCTACGAGCAGTACTTC.

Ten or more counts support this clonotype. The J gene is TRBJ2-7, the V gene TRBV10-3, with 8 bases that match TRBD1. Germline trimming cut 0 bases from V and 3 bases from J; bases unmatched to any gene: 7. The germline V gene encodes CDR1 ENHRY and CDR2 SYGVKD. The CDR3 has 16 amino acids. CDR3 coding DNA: TGTGCCATCAGTGAGTCGAGGGACAGGATCTTCTACGAGCAGTACGTC. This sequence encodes CAISESRDRIFYEQYV.

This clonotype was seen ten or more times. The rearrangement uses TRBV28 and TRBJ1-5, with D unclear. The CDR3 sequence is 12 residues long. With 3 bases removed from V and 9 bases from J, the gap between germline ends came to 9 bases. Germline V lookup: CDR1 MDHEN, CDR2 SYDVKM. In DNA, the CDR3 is TGTGCCAGCAGTTTGCTATCGTGGCCCCAGCATTTT. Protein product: CASSLLSWPQHF.

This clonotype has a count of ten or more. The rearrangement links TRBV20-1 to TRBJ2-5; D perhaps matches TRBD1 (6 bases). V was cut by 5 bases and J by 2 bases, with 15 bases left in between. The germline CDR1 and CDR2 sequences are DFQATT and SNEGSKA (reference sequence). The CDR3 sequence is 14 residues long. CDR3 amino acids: CSAWGRTEQETQYF. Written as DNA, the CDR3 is TGCAGTGCTTGGGGTCGGACAGAACAAGAGACCCAGTACTTC.

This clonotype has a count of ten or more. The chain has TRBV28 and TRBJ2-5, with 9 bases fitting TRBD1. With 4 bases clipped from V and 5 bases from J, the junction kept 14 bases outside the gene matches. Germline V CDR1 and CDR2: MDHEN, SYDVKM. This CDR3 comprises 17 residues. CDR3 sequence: CASSSLLGQGVRETQYF. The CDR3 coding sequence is TGTGCCAGCAGTTCCCTATTGGGACAGGGAGTCAGGGAGACCCAGTACTTC.

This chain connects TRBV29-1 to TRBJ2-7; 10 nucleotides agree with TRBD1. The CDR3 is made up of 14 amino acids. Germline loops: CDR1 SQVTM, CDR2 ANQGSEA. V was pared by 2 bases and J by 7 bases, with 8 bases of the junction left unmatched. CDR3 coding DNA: TGCAGCGTTGAAAGTAGACAGGGGGCCGGAGAGCAGTACTTC. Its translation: CSVESRQGAGEQYF.

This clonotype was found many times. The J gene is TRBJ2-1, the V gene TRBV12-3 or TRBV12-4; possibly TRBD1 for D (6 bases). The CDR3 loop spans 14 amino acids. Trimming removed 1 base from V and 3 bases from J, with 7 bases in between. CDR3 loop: CASSLGTDYNEQFF. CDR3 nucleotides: TGTGCCAGCAGTTTAGGGACAGACTACAATGAGCAGTTCTTC.

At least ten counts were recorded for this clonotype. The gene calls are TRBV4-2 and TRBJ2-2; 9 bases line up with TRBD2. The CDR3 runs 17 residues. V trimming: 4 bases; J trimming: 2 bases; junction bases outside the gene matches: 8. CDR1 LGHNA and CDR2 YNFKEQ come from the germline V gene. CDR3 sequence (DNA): TGTGCCAGCAGCCCTCGCAGCGGGAGGACTAACACCGGGGAGCTGTTTTTT. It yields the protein CASSPRSGRTNTGELFF.

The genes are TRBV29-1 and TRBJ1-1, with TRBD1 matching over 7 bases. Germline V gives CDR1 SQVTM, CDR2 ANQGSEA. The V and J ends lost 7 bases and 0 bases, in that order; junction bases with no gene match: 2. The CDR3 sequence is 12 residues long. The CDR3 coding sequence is TGCAGCGCCAGGGGGATGAACACTGAAGCTTTCTTT. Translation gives CSARGMNTEAFF. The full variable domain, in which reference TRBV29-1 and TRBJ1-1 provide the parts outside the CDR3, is SAVISQKPSRDICQRGTSLTIQCQVDSQVTMMFWYRQQPGQSLTLIATANQGSEATYESGFVIDKFPISRPNLTFSTLTVSNMSPEDSSIYLCSARGMNTEAFFGQGTRLTVV.

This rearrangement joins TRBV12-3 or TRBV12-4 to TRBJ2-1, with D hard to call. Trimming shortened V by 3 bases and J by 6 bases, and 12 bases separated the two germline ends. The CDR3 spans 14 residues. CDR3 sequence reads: CASSFGVSSNEQFF. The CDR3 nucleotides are TGTGCCAGCAGTTTCGGCGTGTCTAGCAATGAGCAGTTCTTC.

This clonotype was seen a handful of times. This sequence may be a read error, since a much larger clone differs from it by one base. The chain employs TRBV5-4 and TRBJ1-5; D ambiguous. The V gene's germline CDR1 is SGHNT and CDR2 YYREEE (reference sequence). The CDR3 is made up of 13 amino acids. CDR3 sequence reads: CAGSLVPNQPQHF. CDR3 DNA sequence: TGTGCCGGCAGCTTGGTACCCAATCAGCCCCAGCATTTT.

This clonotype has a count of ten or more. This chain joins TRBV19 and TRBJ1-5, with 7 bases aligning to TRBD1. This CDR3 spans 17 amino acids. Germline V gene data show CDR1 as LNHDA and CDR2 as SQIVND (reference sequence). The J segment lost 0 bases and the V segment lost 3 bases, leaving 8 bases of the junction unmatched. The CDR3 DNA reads TGTGCCAGTAGTATTTCCGGACAGGTAACTAGCAATCAGCCCCAGCATTTT. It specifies CASSISGQVTSNQPQHF.

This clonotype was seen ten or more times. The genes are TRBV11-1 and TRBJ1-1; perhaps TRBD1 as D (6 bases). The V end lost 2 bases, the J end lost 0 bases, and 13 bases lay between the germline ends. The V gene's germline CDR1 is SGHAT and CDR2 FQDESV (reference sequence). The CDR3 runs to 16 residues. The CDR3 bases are TGTGCCAGCAGCTTACCCTCAGGGGCGATGAACACTGAAGCTTTCTTT. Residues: CASSLPSGAMNTEAFF.